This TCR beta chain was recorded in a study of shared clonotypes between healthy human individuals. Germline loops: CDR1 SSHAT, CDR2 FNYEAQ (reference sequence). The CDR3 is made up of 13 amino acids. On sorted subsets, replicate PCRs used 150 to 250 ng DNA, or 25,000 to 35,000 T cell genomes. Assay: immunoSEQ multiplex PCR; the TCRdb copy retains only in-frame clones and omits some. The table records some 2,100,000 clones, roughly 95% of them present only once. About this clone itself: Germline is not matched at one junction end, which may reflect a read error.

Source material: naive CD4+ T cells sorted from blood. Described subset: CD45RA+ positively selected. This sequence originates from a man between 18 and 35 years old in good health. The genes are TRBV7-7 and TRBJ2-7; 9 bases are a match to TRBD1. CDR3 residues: CASSVDRGSEQYF. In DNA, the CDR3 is TGTGCTAGCAGCGTGGACAGGGGAAGCGAGCAGTACTTC.